A single sample is the source of the 27 T cell receptor beta chains below, sequenced in a study of shared clonotypes between healthy human individuals. Only in-frame clones appear in the TCRdb table, and some are missing; sequencing was by immunoSEQ multiplex PCR. The data hold approximately 1,000,000 clones, with roughly 80% observed a single time. The sequenced sample was memory CD4+ T cells from PBMCs. The subset is: CD45RA-negative fraction. These receptors originate from a man between 18 and 29 years old in good health. Some clones in this sample may be carry-over from other donors' samples.

The chain couples TRBV19 to TRBJ2-5; D is unclear. Deletions cut 4 bases from V and 6 bases from J, with 9 bases between. The germline V gene encodes CDR1 LNHDA and CDR2 SQIVND (reference sequence). The CDR3 has 12 amino acids. The CDR3 DNA reads TGTGCCAGTAGTAATTCGGCGAAGACCCAGTACTTC. Translated: CASSNSAKTQYF.

The chain is built from TRBV7-9 and TRBJ2-2; a weak D match, TRBD2 (6 bases). Looked up from germline, CDR1 is SEHNR and CDR2 is FQNEAQ (reference sequence). This CDR3 is built from 15 residues. V lost 8 bases to trimming and J lost 1 base, with 14 bases between them. The CDR3: CASREWAVNTGELFF. In DNA form, the CDR3 reads TGTGCCAGCCGGGAGTGGGCCGTGAACACCGGGGAGCTGTTTTTT.

The rearrangement joins TRBV5-1 to TRBJ2-5; 9 bases match TRBD1. The CDR3 length is 14 residues. With V trimmed by 4 bases and J by 3 bases, 4 bases remained unmatched. The germline CDR1 and CDR2 sequences are SGHRS and YFSETQ. The CDR3 DNA sequence: TGCGCCAGCAGCAGGGGACAGGGAGAAGAGACCCAGTACTTC. This encodes CASSRGQGEETQYF.

The chain has TRBV5-1 and TRBJ2-1; 8 bases align to TRBD2. V was pared by 3 bases and J by 0 bases, with 5 bases of the junction left unmatched. Germline loops: CDR1 SGHRS, CDR2 YFSETQ. This CDR3 contains 16 residues. This CDR3 reads CASSYGGRSSYNEQFF. CDR3 coding DNA: TGCGCCAGCAGCTACGGCGGGAGGAGCTCCTACAATGAGCAGTTCTTC.

This chain links TRBV28 with TRBJ2-7; TRBD1 matches 7 bases. Germline V lookup: CDR1 MDHEN, CDR2 SYDVKM. The CDR3 runs 13 residues. V lost 2 bases, J lost 6 bases, and 4 bases stayed unmatched. The CDR3 sequence is CASSLPDRVEQYF. The DNA for the CDR3 is TGTGCCAGCAGTTTACCCGACAGGGTCGAGCAGTACTTC.

The gene calls are TRBV6-6 and TRBJ1-4, with D unresolved. Germline V gene data show CDR1 as MNHNY and CDR2 as SVGAGI (reference sequence). The CDR3 has 14 residues. The V end was cut by 5 bases, the J end by 4 bases, with 11 bases between. This CDR3 reads CASSPRDFNEKLFF. DNA of the CDR3: TGTGCCAGCAGTCCCCGGGATTTTAATGAAAAACTGTTTTTT.

The V and J genes are TRBV30 and TRBJ1-6; 7 positions match TRBD1. Germline V CDR1 and CDR2: GTSNPN, SVGIG (reference sequence). J was trimmed by 9 bases and V by 8 bases; bases with no gene match: 13. The CDR3 length is 14 residues. DNA of the CDR3: TGTGCCCATACTAGGGAAACAGGGGTTTCACCCCTCCACTTT. Translated: CAHTRETGVSPLHF.

The CDR3: CASSLGTGNTIYF. In nucleotides, the CDR3 is TGTGCCAGCAGCCTAGGGACTGGAAACACCATATATTTT. This chain connects TRBV6-5 to TRBJ1-3; D gene uncertain. This CDR3 has 13 amino acids. V lost 6 bases and J 2 bases, leaving 8 bases between the germline ends. Germline CDR1 and CDR2: MNHEY and SVGAGI.

This chain links TRBV2 with TRBJ2-5; tentative D call: TRBD2 (6 bases). The CDR3 is 14 residues long. Trimming cost V 5 bases and J 3 bases, with 13 bases left between them. The germline V gene encodes CDR1 SNHLY and CDR2 FYNNEI. DNA of the CDR3: TGTGCCAGCAGTAGTTCCGGGAGTGAAGAGACCCAGTACTTC. Residues: CASSSSGSEETQYF.

The chain joins TRBV5-3 to TRBJ2-3; D is unresolved. TRBV5-3 counts as an open reading frame of uncertain function. Trimming removed 3 bases at V and 0 bases at J, with 2 bases between. The CDR3 totals 12 residues. The CDR3 DNA sequence: TGTGCCAGAAGCTATAGCACAGATACGCAGTATTTT. Translated, it gives CARSYSTDTQYF.

This chain joins TRBV7-9 and TRBJ2-7; D is unresolved. Trimming took off 5 bases at V and 10 bases at J, with 15 bases between the two ends. Germline V gene sequence: CDR1 SEHNR, CDR2 FQNEAQ (reference sequence). The CDR3 is made up of 12 amino acids. The CDR3, as DNA: TGTGCCAGCAGCACCGAGGCTATGAGACAGTACTTC. It is translated as CASSTEAMRQYF.

The J gene is TRBJ1-1, the V gene TRBV4-1, with 10 bases aligning to TRBD1. The CDR3 covers 16 residues. Germline V gene lookup returns CDR1 MGHRA and CDR2 YSYEKL. V trimming: 3 bases; J trimming: 6 bases; junction bases outside the gene matches: 10. The CDR3 nucleotides read TGCGCCAGCAGCCACGCCGGGGGGACAGGGGTCCCTGAAGCTTTCTTT. It translates to CASSHAGGTGVPEAFF.

This clone came up a few times. The chain joins TRBV4-3 to TRBJ1-5; 7 bases are shared with TRBD1. Per the germline V gene, CDR1 is LGHNA and CDR2 is YSLEER. The CDR3 runs to 15 residues. Losses at the gene ends were 0 bases for V and 7 bases for J; bases not matched to a gene: 6. CDR3 region: CASSQDGQGGQPQHF. In DNA form, the CDR3 reads TGCGCCAGCAGCCAAGATGGGCAGGGGGGACAGCCCCAGCATTTT.

This clone has a handful of counts. The rearrangement joins TRBV5-4 to TRBJ2-3, with D possibly matching TRBD1 (7 bases). Trimming pared 4 bases from V and 4 bases from J, leaving 19 bases between. CDR3 length: 16 residues. CDR1 is SGHNT and CDR2 is YYREEE in the germline V gene (reference sequence). As DNA, the CDR3 is TGTGCCAGCAGCAACCAGGGGGGCTCGGTCGCAGATACGCAGTATTTT. It is translated as CASSNQGGSVADTQYF.

This clone occurred many times. The chain links TRBV18 to TRBJ2-3; 8 bases fit TRBD2. The V segment lost 3 bases and the J segment 4 bases; nucleotides outside the gene matches: 3. Germline CDR1 and CDR2: KGHSH and LQKENI. The CDR3 spans 14 residues. This CDR3 reads CASSPGRGADTQYF. DNA of the CDR3: TGTGCCAGCTCACCCGGGAGGGGTGCAGATACGCAGTATTTT.

V gene TRBV7-3 combines with J gene TRBJ2-7; TRBD2 matches at 10 bases. This CDR3 has 22 residues. The junction had 22 bases not matched to a gene; V was cut back by 0 bases and J by 2 bases. The germline V gene encodes CDR1 SGHTA and CDR2 FQGTGA. CDR3 residues: CASSLTWTPGLAGVSQAYEQYF. In DNA form, the CDR3 reads TGTGCCAGCAGCTTAACATGGACTCCGGGGCTAGCGGGAGTTTCTCAAGCCTACGAGCAGTACTTC.

The V call is TRBV18, the J call TRBJ2-3; the D call may be TRBD1 or TRBD2 (5 bases each). CDR1 and CDR2 from the germline V gene are KGHSH and LQKENI. This CDR3 is built from 16 residues. The ends were cut back, 3 bases at V and 0 bases at J, with 13 bases in the middle. The CDR3 DNA reads as TGTGCCAGCTCACCCGGGACCAGTAAAAGCACAGATACGCAGTATTTT. Its translation: CASSPGTSKSTDTQYF.

The chain links TRBV6-6 to TRBJ1-1, with TRBD1 identical over 8 bases. The trim removed 7 bases at V and 1 base at J, leaving 8 bases unmatched. The CDR3 runs 15 residues. In germline, CDR1 is MNHNY, CDR2 SVGAGI (reference sequence). CDR3 loop: CASTLTGTGNTEAFF. The CDR3, as DNA: TGTGCCAGCACCCTCACCGGGACAGGGAACACTGAAGCTTTCTTT.

As concerns this clone: One base away lies a much larger clone, so this may be a sequencing read error. Other nucleotide sequences from this sample produce the same CDR3. V is TRBV6-1 and J is TRBJ2-3, with TRBD2 identical over 8 bases. CDR1 is MNHNS, CDR2 SASEGT, per germline. This CDR3 has 14 amino acids. CDR3 bases: TGTGCCAGTCGAGGCGGACTAGCAACAGATACGCAGTACTTT. Amino acids: CASRGGLATDTQYF.

The gene calls are TRBV27 and TRBJ1-4; tentative D call: TRBD1 (6 bases). The V gene's germline CDR1 is MNHEY and CDR2 SMNVEV (reference sequence). The CDR3 is 16 residues long. Trimming left V 2 bases short and J 5 bases short, with 15 bases between. CDR3 protein: CASSLGAGVRNEKLFF. The CDR3, as DNA: TGTGCCAGCAGTTTAGGGGCAGGGGTTCGGAATGAAAAACTGTTTTTT.

The genes are TRBV7-9 and TRBJ1-1; D gene unclear. V was shortened by 1 base and J by 0 bases, with 15 bases between the two germline ends. The CDR3 spans 17 residues. Germline V gives CDR1 SEHNR, CDR2 FQNEAQ (reference sequence). CDR3 coding DNA: TGTGCCAGCAGCTTAGACCAGAGTTTTAGGGTGAACACTGAAGCTTTCTTT. This encodes CASSLDQSFRVNTEAFF.

The genes are TRBV19 and TRBJ1-3, with 7 bases that match TRBD1. V lost 6 bases to trimming and J lost 4 bases; unmatched junction nucleotides: 6. CDR1 and CDR2 (germline): LNHDA, SQIVND (reference sequence). The CDR3 length is 14 residues. The CDR3 is CASRGQLGGNTIYF. The CDR3 nucleotides read TGTGCCAGTAGGGGACAGTTGGGCGGAAACACCATATATTTT.

The rearrangement joins TRBV19 to TRBJ2-2, with 11 bases lining up with TRBD2. The CDR3 extends over 19 amino acids. With 6 bases clipped from V and 6 bases from J, the junction kept 18 bases outside the gene matches. In germline, CDR1 is LNHDA, CDR2 SQIVND (reference sequence). The CDR3 reads CASSPRGLLAGDRSGELFF. The CDR3 DNA reads TGTGCCAGTAGCCCCAGAGGCCTACTAGCGGGAGATAGATCCGGGGAGCTGTTTTTT.

This clone has a handful of counts. This sequence joins TRBV7-9 and TRBJ2-5, with 7 bases lining up with TRBD1. The J call could be wrong; TRBJ2-7 is a better fit for the DNA end. Germline assignment: CDR1 SEHNR and CDR2 FQNEAQ (reference sequence). There are 14 residues in the CDR3. The CDR3 loop reads CASSLGGQADEQYF. The DNA of the CDR3 is TGTGCCAGCAGCTTAGGCGGACAGGCGGACGAGCAGTACTTC.

The chain links TRBV11-2 to TRBJ2-3, with 10 bases matching TRBD1. Germline V CDR1 and CDR2: SGHAT, FQNNGV. CDR3 size: 17 residues. The ends lost 3 bases at V and 0 bases at J; junction bases unmatched: 6. CDR3 sequence reads: CASSLTVDRGSTDTQYF. The CDR3 coding sequence is TGTGCCAGCAGCTTGACGGTGGACAGGGGGAGCACAGATACGCAGTATTTT.

This rearrangement joins TRBV7-9 to TRBJ2-3; 11 positions agree with TRBD2. Germline values: CDR1 SEHNR, CDR2 FQNEAQ (reference sequence). J was trimmed by 2 bases and V by 1 base; bases with no gene match: 11. The CDR3 contains 19 residues. CDR3 DNA: TGTGCCAGCAGCTTAGTTTGGCAAGGACTAGCGGGCCACACAGATACGCAGTATTTT. Translated: CASSLVWQGLAGHTDTQYF.

This chain links TRBV28 with TRBJ2-7; 11 nucleotides align to TRBD1. Germline-derived CDR1 and CDR2 are MDHEN and SYDVKM. With V trimmed by 6 bases and J by 3 bases, 19 bases remained unmatched. The CDR3 loop spans 19 amino acids. CDR3 nucleotides: TGTGCCAGCAGCCCGGTCGTGGACAGGGGGCGAGGCTTCCTCTACGAGCAGTACTTC. Translated, it gives CASSPVVDRGRGFLYEQYF.